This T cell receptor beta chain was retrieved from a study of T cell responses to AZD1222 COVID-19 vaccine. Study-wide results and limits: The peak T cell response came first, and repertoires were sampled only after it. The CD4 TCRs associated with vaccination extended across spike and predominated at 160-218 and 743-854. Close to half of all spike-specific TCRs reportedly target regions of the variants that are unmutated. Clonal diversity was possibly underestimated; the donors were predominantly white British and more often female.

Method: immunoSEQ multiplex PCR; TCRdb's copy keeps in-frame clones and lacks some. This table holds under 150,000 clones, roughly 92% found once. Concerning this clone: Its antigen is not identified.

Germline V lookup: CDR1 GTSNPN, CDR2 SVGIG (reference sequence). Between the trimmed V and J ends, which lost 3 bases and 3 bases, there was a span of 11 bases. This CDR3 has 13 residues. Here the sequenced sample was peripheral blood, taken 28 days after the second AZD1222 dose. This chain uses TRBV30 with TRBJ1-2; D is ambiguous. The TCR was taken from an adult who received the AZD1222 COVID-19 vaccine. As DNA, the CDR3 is TGTGCCTGGAGCGCGACCGTTTACTATGGCTACACCTTC. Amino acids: CAWSATVYYGYTF.